Listed below are T cell receptor beta chains from one sample, sequenced in a study of T cell changes during pregnancy in multiple sclerosis. TCRdb keeps only in-frame clones here, not all; method: immunoSEQ multiplex PCR. The sample contains some 60,000 clones, about 90% of which appear only once. Sample: CD4+ T cells from peripheral blood mononuclear cells, taken in the first trimester of pregnancy. The receptors derive from a female donor with multiple sclerosis, enrolled in a pregnancy study. CDR3s include the opening cysteine and the closing phenylalanine or tryptophan. The order of the fields is clone size, V gene, D gene, J gene, CDR3 protein, CDR3 DNA. D genes are given only for firm matches. Size tells how often a clone was seen (once, few, many) or the class of an expanded clone, and some rows leave it out.

clone_size: NA; v_call: TRBV19; d_call: NA; j_call: TRBJ1-5; cdr3_aa: CASSIDRQGGPQHF; cdr3_nt: TGTGCCAGTAGTATAGATCGCCAGGGCGGGCCCCAGCATTTT
clone_size: NA; v_call: TRBV5-6; d_call: NA; j_call: TRBJ1-3; cdr3_aa: CASSSLTGFSGNTIYF; cdr3_nt: TGTGCCAGCAGCTCTTTGACAGGCTTCTCTGGAAACACCATATATTTT
clone_size: NA; v_call: TRBV7-8; d_call: TRBD1; j_call: TRBJ1-2; cdr3_aa: CASSTRRDRGMGYTF; cdr3_nt: TGTGCCAGCAGCACAAGACGGGACAGGGGTATGGGCTACACCTTC
clone_size: NA; v_call: TRBV5-6; d_call: TRBD1; j_call: TRBJ1-1; cdr3_aa: CASRQQGQNTEAFF; cdr3_nt: TGTGCCAGCAGACAACAGGGGCAGAACACTGAAGCTTTCTTT
clone_size: NA; v_call: TRBV6-5; d_call: NA; j_call: TRBJ1-2; cdr3_aa: CASSYVAGAMNGYTF; cdr3_nt: TGTGCCAGCAGTTACGTGGCAGGGGCGATGAATGGCTACACCTTC
clone_size: NA; v_call: TRBV18; d_call: NA; j_call: TRBJ2-5; cdr3_aa: CASSLGVSPQETQYF; cdr3_nt: TGTGCCAGCTCACTAGGGGTTTCGCCACAAGAGACCCAGTACTTC
clone_size: NA; v_call: TRBV9; d_call: TRBD1; j_call: TRBJ1-6; cdr3_aa: CASSGTGDAYNSPLHF; cdr3_nt: TGTGCCAGCAGCGGAACAGGGGATGCCTATAATTCACCCCTCCACTTT
clone_size: NA; v_call: TRBV5-4; d_call: NA; j_call: TRBJ2-5; cdr3_aa: CASNSEGPRETQYF; cdr3_nt: TGTGCCAGCAACTCCGAGGGCCCGAGGGAGACCCAGTACTTC
clone_size: NA; v_call: TRBV19; d_call: NA; j_call: TRBJ1-5; cdr3_aa: CASSTTGNQPQHF; cdr3_nt: TGTGCCAGTAGTACAACAGGGAATCAGCCCCAGCATTTT
clone_size: NA; v_call: TRBV6-1; d_call: NA; j_call: TRBJ2-1; cdr3_aa: CASSAPIDVGVNEQFF; cdr3_nt: TGTGCCAGCAGTGCCCCCATCGACGTAGGGGTCAATGAGCAGTTCTTC
clone_size: NA; v_call: TRBV9; d_call: NA; j_call: TRBJ2-5; cdr3_aa: CASSAKETQYF; cdr3_nt: TGTGCCAGCAGCGCTAAAGAGACCCAGTACTTC
clone_size: NA; v_call: TRBV7-8; d_call: TRBD1; j_call: TRBJ1-6; cdr3_aa: CASSLVGRARGQSYNSPLHF; cdr3_nt: TGTGCCAGCAGCTTAGTGGGCCGGGCTAGGGGGCAGTCCTATAATTCACCCCTCCACTTT
clone_size: NA; v_call: TRBV30; d_call: NA; j_call: TRBJ1-3; cdr3_aa: CAWSYRAGNTIYF; cdr3_nt: TGTGCCTGGAGCTACAGGGCTGGAAACACCATATATTTT
clone_size: NA; v_call: TRBV10-3; d_call: NA; j_call: TRBJ1-6; cdr3_aa: CAISEINRENSPLHF; cdr3_nt: TGTGCCATCAGTGAAATTAACAGGGAAAATTCACCCCTCCACTTT
clone_size: NA; v_call: TRBV9; d_call: NA; j_call: TRBJ1-1; cdr3_aa: CASSAGQWATEAFF; cdr3_nt: TGTGCCAGCAGCGCTGGACAGTGGGCCACTGAAGCTTTCTTT
clone_size: NA; v_call: TRBV2; d_call: TRBD2; j_call: TRBJ2-7; cdr3_aa: CASSEWVAGEQYF; cdr3_nt: TGTGCCAGCAGTGAATGGGTAGCGGGTGAGCAGTACTTC
clone_size: once; v_call: TRBV2; d_call: TRBD2; j_call: TRBJ2-3; cdr3_aa: CASKSGGTDTQYF; cdr3_nt: TGTGCCAGCAAAAGCGGGGGGACAGATACGCAGTATTTT
clone_size: NA; v_call: TRBV18; d_call: NA; j_call: TRBJ1-5; cdr3_aa: CASSPVGAGQPQHF; cdr3_nt: TGTGCCAGCTCACCGGTGGGGGCGGGTCAGCCCCAGCATTTT
clone_size: NA; v_call: TRBV5-4; d_call: NA; j_call: TRBJ1-2; cdr3_aa: CASSPLWQDYGYTF; cdr3_nt: TGTGCCAGCAGCCCCCTGTGGCAGGACTATGGCTACACCTTC
clone_size: NA; v_call: TRBV2; d_call: NA; j_call: TRBJ1-4; cdr3_aa: CASSRATGNIEKLFF; cdr3_nt: TGTGCCAGCAGTCGGGCCACAGGGAATATTGAAAAACTGTTTTTT
clone_size: NA; v_call: TRBV7-2; d_call: TRBD1; j_call: TRBJ1-5; cdr3_aa: CASSTRQGHQPQHF; cdr3_nt: TGTGCCAGCAGCACCCGACAGGGCCATCAGCCCCAGCATTTT
clone_size: NA; v_call: TRBV4-1; d_call: TRBD1; j_call: TRBJ2-7; cdr3_aa: CASSQMGQGGGEQYF; cdr3_nt: TGCGCCAGCAGCCAAATGGGACAGGGAGGCGGCGAGCAGTACTTC
clone_size: NA; v_call: TRBV6-5; d_call: NA; j_call: TRBJ2-3; cdr3_aa: CASSQGTAQYF; cdr3_nt: TGTGCCAGCAGCCAGGGTACGGCGCAGTATTTT
clone_size: NA; v_call: TRBV7-8; d_call: TRBD1; j_call: TRBJ2-7; cdr3_aa: CASRPRQGYEQYF; cdr3_nt: TGTGCCAGCAGACCCAGACAGGGCTACGAGCAGTACTTC
clone_size: NA; v_call: TRBV7-2; d_call: TRBD2; j_call: TRBJ2-1; cdr3_aa: CASSLYGRGGRDEQFF; cdr3_nt: TGTGCCAGCAGCTTATATGGGCGGGGGGGCAGGGATGAGCAGTTCTTC
clone_size: NA; v_call: TRBV4-3; d_call: NA; j_call: TRBJ1-4; cdr3_aa: CASSQVGVGEKLFF; cdr3_nt: TGCGCCAGCAGCCAAGTAGGCGTGGGCGAAAAACTGTTTTTT
clone_size: NA; v_call: TRBV5-1; d_call: NA; j_call: TRBJ1-1; cdr3_aa: CASRGRGSTEAFF; cdr3_nt: TGCGCCAGCAGGGGCAGGGGAAGCACTGAAGCTTTCTTT
clone_size: NA; v_call: TRBV6-1; d_call: TRBD1; j_call: TRBJ1-5; cdr3_aa: CASSEQGGRNQPQHF; cdr3_nt: TGTGCCAGCAGTGAACAGGGGGGACGCAATCAGCCCCAGCATTTT
clone_size: NA; v_call: TRBV5-6; d_call: NA; j_call: TRBJ1-1; cdr3_aa: CASSFPGANTEAFF; cdr3_nt: TGTGCCAGCAGCTTTCCAGGGGCGAACACTGAAGCTTTCTTT
clone_size: few; v_call: TRBV7-9; d_call: NA; j_call: TRBJ1-2; cdr3_aa: CASSLEGGYGYTF; cdr3_nt: TGTGCCAGCAGCTTAGAAGGAGGGTATGGCTACACCTTC
clone_size: NA; v_call: TRBV5-1; d_call: TRBD2; j_call: TRBJ2-1; cdr3_aa: CASSLSPTGGAAYNEQFF; cdr3_nt: TGCGCCAGCAGCTTATCACCGACGGGGGGGGCGGCCTACAATGAGCAGTTCTTC
clone_size: few; v_call: TRBV9; d_call: NA; j_call: TRBJ1-1; cdr3_aa: CASSVRSMNTEAFF; cdr3_nt: TGTGCCAGCAGCGTCCGGTCCATGAACACTGAAGCTTTCTTT
clone_size: NA; v_call: TRBV7-2; d_call: TRBD2; j_call: TRBJ2-1; cdr3_aa: CASSPSMSGGPYNEQFF; cdr3_nt: TGTGCCAGCAGCCCCTCGATGAGCGGGGGGCCCTACAATGAGCAGTTCTTC
clone_size: NA; v_call: TRBV7-9; d_call: NA; j_call: TRBJ2-5; cdr3_aa: CASSLDARGEETQYF; cdr3_nt: TGTGCCAGCAGCTTAGATGCCAGGGGGGAGGAGACCCAGTACTTC
clone_size: NA; v_call: TRBV5-8; d_call: TRBD1; j_call: TRBJ1-3; cdr3_aa: CASSLEGARGNTIYF; cdr3_nt: TGTGCCAGCAGCTTGGAGGGGGCGCGAGGAAACACCATATATTTT
clone_size: large; v_call: TRBV6-4; d_call: TRBD1; j_call: TRBJ1-2; cdr3_aa: CASSPTGTGGSYTF; cdr3_nt: TGTGCCAGCAGCCCGACCGGGACAGGTGGTAGCTACACCTTC
clone_size: once; v_call: TRBV7-8; d_call: NA; j_call: TRBJ1-4; cdr3_aa: CASSLFMGAGEKLFF; cdr3_nt: TGTGCCAGCAGCTTATTCATGGGGGCGGGTGAAAAACTGTTTTTT
clone_size: few; v_call: TRBV2; d_call: NA; j_call: TRBJ2-7; cdr3_aa: CASSGYSEQYF; cdr3_nt: TGTGCCAGCAGTGGATACAGCGAGCAGTACTTC
clone_size: few; v_call: TRBV7-9; d_call: NA; j_call: TRBJ1-5; cdr3_aa: CASSLGFSGNQPQHF; cdr3_nt: TGTGCCAGCAGCTTAGGATTTTCGGGCAATCAGCCCCAGCATTTT
clone_size: NA; v_call: TRBV15; d_call: NA; j_call: TRBJ2-5; cdr3_aa: CATSRGGGGETQYF; cdr3_nt: TGTGCCACCAGCAGAGGAGGGGGAGGGGAGACCCAGTACTTC
clone_size: NA; v_call: TRBV4-1; d_call: NA; j_call: TRBJ1-1; cdr3_aa: CASSQETARGDTEAFF; cdr3_nt: TGCGCCAGCAGCCAAGAAACGGCACGGGGGGACACTGAAGCTTTCTTT
clone_size: NA; v_call: TRBV5-1; d_call: NA; j_call: TRBJ2-2; cdr3_aa: CASSLIGQPAGELFF; cdr3_nt: TGCGCCAGCAGCTTAATCGGACAGCCCGCCGGGGAGCTGTTTTTT
clone_size: NA; v_call: TRBV6-5; d_call: TRBD2; j_call: TRBJ2-1; cdr3_aa: CASSYSPGLGLNEQFF; cdr3_nt: TGTGCCAGCAGTTACTCTCCGGGACTAGGGCTAAATGAGCAGTTCTTC
clone_size: once; v_call: TRBV5-6; d_call: TRBD1; j_call: TRBJ1-6; cdr3_aa: CASSLYWTGESSPLHF; cdr3_nt: TGTGCCAGCAGCCTATACTGGACAGGGGAGTCTTCACCCCTCCACTTT
clone_size: NA; v_call: TRBV30; d_call: NA; j_call: TRBJ1-5; cdr3_aa: CAQTGGPGQPQHF; cdr3_nt: TGTGCCCAGACAGGCGGGCCAGGACAGCCCCAGCATTTT